The sequence of this T cell receptor (beta chain) was determined in a study of T cells in Graves' hyperthyroidism and ophthalmopathy (dated by TCRdb to the late 2010s). Turning to the overall study: A discovery cohort of roughly 100 patients, roughly 45 with Graves' ophthalmopathy and more than 55 with stable Graves' hyperthyroidism, was used to find distinguishing TCR V-J signatures. The paper describes TCR Vbeta CDR3 sequencing of 135 peripheral blood samples, made up of roughly 45 ophthalmopathy patients, 70 to 75 hyperthyroidism patients and about 17 progressor patients. Prospective prediction of ophthalmopathy was tested in an independent validation cohort consisting of 18 hyperthyroidism patients and around 17 patients who later progressed to ophthalmopathy. The roughly 91 discovery patients were randomly divided into training and test sets at a 7:3 ratio. In several Graves' hyperthyroidism patients, the study also compared T-cell repertoires from thyroid tissue with T-cell repertoires from blood. Once sampling was done, hyperthyroidism patients were given methimazole at a starting dose of 30 mg daily, whereas ophthalmopathy patients were given high-dose intravenous methylprednisolone.

The TCR beta CDR3 regions were amplified from the RNA transcripts. The first round of RT-PCR for the TCR CDR3 was performed with the HTBI primer set and the Qiagen OneStep RT-PCR kit. Libraries were constructed in a second round of multiplex PCR, after which size selection and purification were carried out. The libraries were sequenced on an Illumina HiSeq2000 using paired-end 100 bp reads. Per the authors' processing: Raw data were processed with SOAPnuke, discarding reads with adapters, uncalled bases, mean Phred below 15, or no exact constant-primer or identifier match. High-quality paired reads were merged using COPE v1.2.5, and each unique nucleotide sequence was defined as a clonotype. Clonotypes were aligned to IMGT TRBV, TRBD and TRBJ reference segments using MiTCR v1.1. The analysis was restricted to V-J combinations with a frequency above 0.0001, which together covered 99% to 99.2% of the repertoires. A TCS score was defined as the ratio of F50 (clonal expansion) to E x V (chaos), with BLOSUM62-based TCRdist applied between CDR3 peptides within each V-J. Welch's t-statistics and random forest reduced around 520 V-J features to about 13, which were used in a naive Bayes classifier (R e1071). Thyroid-blood repertoire similarity was quantified with the Morisita-Horn index. TCRdb reworked the public reads: Q25 trimming with fastp, MiXCR clone assembly, productive beta chains retained. Rows merge per CDR3 protein into single entries with the most common DNA and genes. The V and J calls, along with clone size, are taken from TCRdb and not from the paper's own processing. The table for this sample lists 540,000 or so distinct CDR3 sequences; around 46% of them were counted only once. The ten largest clones add up to 15% to 20% of the sample.

The full study reports these points: In validation, the model predicted progression to ophthalmopathy with just under 71% sensitivity and less than 80% specificity, a median of 6.5 months before onset. Most expanded thyroid clonotypes (frequency above 0.001) were also detected in blood, suggesting blood repertoires may reflect thyroid immune responses. Sample size was not statistically predetermined, and blinding of investigators to group allocation was not performed. In cross-validation, a model built on a 13 V-J signature told ophthalmopathy apart from stable hyperthyroidism with approximately 91% sensitivity and about 81% specificity, and in testing the same model reached 80%/75%.

Germline trimming amounts to 6 bases on V and 3 bases on J, with 11 as the count of junction bases outside the gene matches. The cysteine opens and the phenylalanine closes a CDR3 of 16 amino acids. Solely the CDR3 DNA is kept, with 48 bases framed from the first base. For CDR1 and CDR2, the germline V gene lists MDHEN and SYDVKM. Patients with uncontrolled infections, other autoimmune diseases, pregnancy or lactation were excluded. Clinical symptoms, serum thyroxine and TRAb, thyroid ultrasound, and orbital computed tomography formed the basis for the diagnoses. Trizol reagent was used to extract total RNA, and RNA quality was then checked on an Agilent 2100 Bioanalyzer. Points on this clonotype: Its binding antigen is unknown. Base-call qualities are not available, and no considerably larger clone is one nucleotide away.

The sequence derives from an adult woman with Graves' disease, either hyperthyroidism or ophthalmopathy (not recorded which). Recombination joined TRBV28 with TRBJ2-7, and TRBD2 aligns with 10 junction nucleotides. The sample taken for sequencing was peripheral blood or thyroid tissue (not recorded which). The CDR3 region has the sequence CASSSRLSGRFYEQYF. The DNA reads TGTGCCAGCAGCAGCAGGCTTAGCGGGAGGTTCTACGAGCAGTACTTC.